Below, one T cell receptor beta chain is given with its context. Its antigen is not identified. As defined, naive CD8 cells were CD45RO-negative and positively selected for CCR7, with terminally differentiated effector memory CD45RA+ cells excluded. This entry comes from a study of shared clonotypes between healthy human individuals. Study context: A couple of female and a few male donors aged 18 to 49 were enrolled.

TCRdb's copy holds only in-frame clones and misses some; the assay was immunoSEQ multiplex PCR. Here the sample spans hundreds of thousands of clones, 85% to 95% being singletons. J lost 0 bases, V lost 5 bases, and 3 bases had no gene match. The CDR3 extends over 14 amino acids. CDR1 is MDHEN, CDR2 SYDVKM, per germline. Study results and limitations: Generation probabilities of non-shared clonotypes were lower (relative to those shared by all four donors).

The V and J genes are TRBV28 and TRBJ1-2; 7 bases are shared with TRBD1. The sample consisted of naive CD8+ T cells sorted from blood. The receptor was isolated from a man under 40 in good health. The DNA of the CDR3 is TGTGCCAGCAGTACAGGGGTAGCTAACTATGGCTACACCTTC. Amino acid sequence: CASSTGVANYGYTF.